This TCR beta chain emerged from a study of blood T cell repertoires in COVID-19. Measured with immunoSEQ multiplex PCR; TCRdb has only the in-frame clones, and not every one. The table lists roughly 180,000 clones, 82% of them singletons. With V trimmed by 8 bases and J by 6 bases, 3 bases remained unmatched. Germline V lookup: CDR1 SGHTA, CDR2 FQGTGA. The CDR3 contains 13 residues. The rearrangement uses TRBV7-3 and TRBJ2-3, with TRBD2 identical over 12 bases. This TCR was sampled from a man in his sixties who had recovered from COVID-19. Sequenced: PBMCs or T cells enriched from blood (not recorded which). This CDR3 is CASGLAGRDTQYF. The CDR3 region has the DNA TGTGCCAGCGGACTAGCGGGGCGGGATACGCAGTATTTT.